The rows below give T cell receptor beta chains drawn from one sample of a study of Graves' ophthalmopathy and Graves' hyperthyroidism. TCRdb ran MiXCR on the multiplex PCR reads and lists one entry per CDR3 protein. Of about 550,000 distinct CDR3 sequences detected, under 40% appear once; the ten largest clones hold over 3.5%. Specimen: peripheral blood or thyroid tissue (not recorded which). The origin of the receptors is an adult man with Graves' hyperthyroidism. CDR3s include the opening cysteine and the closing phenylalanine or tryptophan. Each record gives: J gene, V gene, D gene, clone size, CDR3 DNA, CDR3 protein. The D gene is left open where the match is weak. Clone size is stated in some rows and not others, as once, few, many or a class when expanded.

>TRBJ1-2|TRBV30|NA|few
TGTGCCTGGAGTCTGGACCGCTATGGCTACACCTTC
CAWSLDRYGYTF
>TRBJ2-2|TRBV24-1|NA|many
TGTGCCACCAGTGATTCCGGGATCTCCCACACCGGGGAGCTGTTTTTT
CATSDSGISHTGELFF
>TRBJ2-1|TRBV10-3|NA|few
TGTGCCATCAGTGAGGGCCGAAGATACAATGAGCAGTTCTTC
CAISEGRRYNEQFF
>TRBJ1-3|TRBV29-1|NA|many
TGCAGCGTCGGACCGAACTCTGGAAACACCATATATTTT
CSVGPNSGNTIYF
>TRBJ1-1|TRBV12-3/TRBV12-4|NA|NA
TGTGCCAGCAGCCGAGGGCCGGGGGGGGCAACTGAAGCTTTCTTT
CASSRGPGGATEAFF
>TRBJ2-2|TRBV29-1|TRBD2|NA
TGCAGCGTTGATGCCGGGACTAGTGGCACCGGGGAGCTGTTTTTT
CSVDAGTSGTGELFF
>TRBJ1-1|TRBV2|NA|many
TGTGCCAGCAGTGAAGGTGGCGGCAGGTGCTGGTTT
CASSEGGGRCWF
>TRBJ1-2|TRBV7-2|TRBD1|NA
TGTGCCAGCAGCTTAGTGGCAGGGGGCTCTAACTATGGCTACACCTTC
CASSLVAGGSNYGYTF
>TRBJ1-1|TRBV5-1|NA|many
TGCGCCAGCAGCTTGGCCGTCAACTCTGACTCCGGAGAGTTT
CASSLAVNSDSGEF
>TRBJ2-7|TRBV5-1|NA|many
TGCGCCACCCGGGACGGAATCGGGGAGCAGTACTTC
CATRDGIGEQYF
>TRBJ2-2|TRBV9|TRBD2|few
TGTGCCAGCAGCGTAGGGAGCGGGATGAACACCGGGGAGCTGTTTTTT
CASSVGSGMNTGELFF
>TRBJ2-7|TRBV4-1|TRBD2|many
TGCGCCAGCAGCCCGCTAAGCGGGAGCATCTACGAGCAGTACTTC
CASSPLSGSIYEQYF
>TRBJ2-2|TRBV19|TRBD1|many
TGTGCCAGTGACTGGACAGGGAACACCGGGGAGCTGTTTTTT
CASDWTGNTGELFF
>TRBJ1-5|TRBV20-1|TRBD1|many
TGCAGTGCTAGGAAGGGGGCGGGTCAGCCCCAGCATTTT
CSARKGAGQPQHF
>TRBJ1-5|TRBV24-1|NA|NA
TGTGCCACCAGTGATTCCAGGGAGGGGGGCGATCAGCCCCAGCATTTT
CATSDSREGGDQPQHF
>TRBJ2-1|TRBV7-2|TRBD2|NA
TGTGCCAGCAGCAAGGAGGTAGAGCAGCGGGGGTACAATAAGCAGTTCTTC
CASSKEVEQRGYNKQFF
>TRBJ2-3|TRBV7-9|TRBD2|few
TGTGCCAGCAGCTCCAGTAGCGGGGTTACAGATACGCAGTATTTT
CASSSSSGVTDTQYF
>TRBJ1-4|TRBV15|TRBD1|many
TGTGCCACCAGCAGAGCTCGGACAGGGGTTCACGAAAAACTGTTTTTT
CATSRARTGVHEKLFF
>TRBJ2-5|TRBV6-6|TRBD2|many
TGTGCCAGCAGTTACCAACTAGCGGGAATTCAAGAGACCCAGTACTTC
CASSYQLAGIQETQYF
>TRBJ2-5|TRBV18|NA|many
TGTGCCAGCTCACCACCTGCGACAGGAGAGACCCAGTACTTC
CASSPPATGETQYF
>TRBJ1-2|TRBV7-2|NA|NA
TGTGCCAGCAGCCCGACTCCGGGACACAGCCTCTATGGCTACACCTTC
CASSPTPGHSLYGYTF
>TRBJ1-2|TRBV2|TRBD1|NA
TGTGCCAGCTCACAAAACTTTCGGGACAGGAGAATCGGCTACACCTTC
CASSQNFRDRRIGYTF
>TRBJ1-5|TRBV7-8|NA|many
TGTGCCAGCAGCTTAGAGGACCAGCCCCAGCATTTT
CASSLEDQPQHF
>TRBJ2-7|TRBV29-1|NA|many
TGCAGCGTTGATGGGACTCCCACCGGCTACGAGCAGTACTTC
CSVDGTPTGYEQYF
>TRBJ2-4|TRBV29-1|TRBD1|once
TGCAGCGTTGCGACAGGGAATAACATTCAGTACTTC
CSVATGNNIQYF
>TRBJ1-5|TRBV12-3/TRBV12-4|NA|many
TGTGCCAGCAGTTTCGAAGGGGGTGGCAATCAGCCCCAGCATTTT
CASSFEGGGNQPQHF
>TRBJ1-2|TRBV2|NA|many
TGTGCCAGCAGTGAAGTCAACTATGGCTACACCTTC
CASSEVNYGYTF
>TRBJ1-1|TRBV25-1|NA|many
TGTGCCAGCAGTACCGGGACCACCATCGCTTTCTTT
CASSTGTTIAFF
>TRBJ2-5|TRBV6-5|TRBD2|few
TGTGCCAGCAGGGACCTGGGACTAGCGGGAGCCCACGGGAGGGAGACCCAGTACTTC
CASRDLGLAGAHGRETQYF
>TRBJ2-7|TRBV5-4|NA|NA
TGTGCCAGCAGCTTAGGTTCCCCCCGGGACGTCTCCTACGAGCAGTACTTC
CASSLGSPRDVSYEQYF
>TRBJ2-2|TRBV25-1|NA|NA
TGTGCCAGCCGGGCGGCCAGGGTGGAGCTGTTTTTT
CASRAARVELFF
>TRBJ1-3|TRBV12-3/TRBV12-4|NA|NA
TGTGCCAGCACCTCCGGGACAAGAGGAAACACCATATATTTT
CASTSGTRGNTIYF
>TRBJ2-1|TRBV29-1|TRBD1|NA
TGCAGCGTTGAATTAGGGGGCACCTACAATGAGCAGTTCTTC
CSVELGGTYNEQFF